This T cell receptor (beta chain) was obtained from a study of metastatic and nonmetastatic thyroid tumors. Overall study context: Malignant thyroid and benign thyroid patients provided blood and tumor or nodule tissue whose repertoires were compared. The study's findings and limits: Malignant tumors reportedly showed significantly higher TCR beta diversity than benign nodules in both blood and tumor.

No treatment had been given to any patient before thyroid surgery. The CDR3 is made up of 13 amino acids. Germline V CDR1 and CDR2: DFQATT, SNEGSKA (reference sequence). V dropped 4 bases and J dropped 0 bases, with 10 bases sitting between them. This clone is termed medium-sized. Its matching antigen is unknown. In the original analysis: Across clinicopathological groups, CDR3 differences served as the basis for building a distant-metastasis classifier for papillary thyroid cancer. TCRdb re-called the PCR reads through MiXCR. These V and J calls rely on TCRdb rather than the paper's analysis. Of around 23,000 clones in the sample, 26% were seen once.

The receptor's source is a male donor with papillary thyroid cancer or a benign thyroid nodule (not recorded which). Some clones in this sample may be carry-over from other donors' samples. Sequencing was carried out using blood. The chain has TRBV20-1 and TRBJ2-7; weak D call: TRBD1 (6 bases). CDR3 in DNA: TGCAGTGCTAAAAACAGGGTCTCCTACGAGCAGTACTTC. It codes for CSAKNRVSYEQYF.